This TCR beta chain was recovered during a study of T cell clusters in autoimmune cytopenias. CDR1 SEHNR and CDR2 FQNEAQ come from the germline V gene (reference sequence). The CDR3 has 18 residues. TRB was amplified from around 250 ng of peripheral blood genomic DNA per sample. Multiplex touch-down PCR amplified TRB using TRB-A and TRB-B pools in one tube. TCRdb reworked the multiplex PCR reads into one entry per CDR3 protein, no DNA. The sample yields around 9,800 distinct CDR3 sequences, of which the top ten take up 4% to 5.5%. The same sample was also studied in work on T cell repertoires in aging, cancer and after chemotherapy.

Material for sequencing was peripheral blood. This TCR was sampled from a human donor in good health. The V gene is TRBV7-9, the J gene TRBJ2-6; the TRBD1 assignment by TCRdb is unverifiable without DNA. CDR3 region: CASSSRDRFSSGANVLTF.